These T cell receptor beta chains were read from a single sample in a study of cytomegalovirus exposure and HLA in healthy donors. Data came from immunoSEQ multiplex PCR; TCRdb stores just in-frame clones and leaves some out. The sample yields roughly 270,000 clones, 88% seen once. The sequenced material came from PBMCs. The receptor source for this set is a woman aged 18-29 years in good health and CMV-seronegative. Both conserved end residues are part of each CDR3. The D gene is left open where the match is weak. Clone size, where shown, is once, few, many, or a class for clones that have expanded.

D gene: .
J gene: TRBJ1-2
V gene: TRBV6-4
clone size: .
CDR3 DNA: TGTGCCAGCAGTCCGTTGGGAGGGGCCGAAGTAAACTATGGCTACACCTTC
CDR3 protein: CASSPLGGAEVNYGYTF

D gene: TRBD1
J gene: TRBJ1-3
V gene: TRBV27
clone size: .
CDR3 DNA: TGTGCCAGCAGTTGGGGACAGCCAGCTTCTGGAAACACCATATATTTT
CDR3 protein: CASSWGQPASGNTIYF

D gene: TRBD1
J gene: TRBJ1-5
V gene: TRBV6-1
clone size: once
CDR3 DNA: TGTGCCAGCAGCCCGACAGGGGACAGCAATCAGCCCCAGCATTTT
CDR3 protein: CASSPTGDSNQPQHF

D gene: TRBD1
J gene: TRBJ1-2
V gene: TRBV29-1
clone size: .
CDR3 DNA: TGCAGCGTTGACACGGGACAGGGATACTATGGCTACACCTTC
CDR3 protein: CSVDTGQGYYGYTF

D gene: .
J gene: TRBJ1-1
V gene: TRBV7-9
clone size: .
CDR3 DNA: TGTGCCAGCAGCGGGCGAGAAGCTTTCTTT
CDR3 protein: CASSGREAFF

D gene: TRBD2
J gene: TRBJ2-2
V gene: TRBV7-3
clone size: .
CDR3 DNA: TGTGCCAGCAGCTTTCCTAGCGGGAGCGGTACCGGGGAGCTGTTTTTT
CDR3 protein: CASSFPSGSGTGELFF

D gene: .
J gene: TRBJ2-7
V gene: TRBV20-1
clone size: .
CDR3 DNA: TGCAGTGCTAGAGAGCGGGACGAGCAGTACTTC
CDR3 protein: CSARERDEQYF

D gene: .
J gene: TRBJ1-1
V gene: TRBV28
clone size: .
CDR3 DNA: TGTGCCAGCAGTTTATGGTTGGCCGGGACTGAAGCTTTCTTT
CDR3 protein: CASSLWLAGTEAFF

D gene: .
J gene: TRBJ2-3
V gene: TRBV18
clone size: .
CDR3 DNA: TGTGCCAGCCTTCGGGACACAGATACGCAGTATTTT
CDR3 protein: CASLRDTDTQYF

D gene: TRBD2
J gene: TRBJ2-3
V gene: TRBV18
clone size: .
CDR3 DNA: TGTGCCAGCTCACCACCGGACTCGGGAGGGCCCGGCGATACGCAGTATTTT
CDR3 protein: CASSPPDSGGPGDTQYF

D gene: TRBD1
J gene: TRBJ2-7
V gene: TRBV28
clone size: .
CDR3 DNA: TGTGCCAGCAGCTCCGGGACAGGGCTCGAGCAGTACTTC
CDR3 protein: CASSSGTGLEQYF

D gene: .
J gene: TRBJ1-2
V gene: TRBV28
clone size: few
CDR3 DNA: TGTGCCAGCAGCCTGACGGGGTATGGCTACACCTTC
CDR3 protein: CASSLTGYGYTF

D gene: .
J gene: TRBJ2-3
V gene: TRBV9
clone size: .
CDR3 DNA: TGTGCCAGCAGTCCCCCCGGGAGCCCAGATACGCAGTATTTT
CDR3 protein: CASSPPGSPDTQYF

D gene: .
J gene: TRBJ1-5
V gene: TRBV5-1
clone size: .
CDR3 DNA: TGCGCCAGCAGCTTATCTGGGGAGGGGGTTCAGCCCCAGCATTTT
CDR3 protein: CASSLSGEGVQPQHF

D gene: .
J gene: TRBJ1-6
V gene: TRBV27
clone size: .
CDR3 DNA: TGTGCCAGCAGTATTCTCAGGGGAAATTCACCCCTCCACTTT
CDR3 protein: CASSILRGNSPLHF

D gene: .
J gene: TRBJ1-2
V gene: TRBV12-2
clone size: .
CDR3 DNA: TGTGCAAGTCGCTTAGTAATTTGGGATGGGATCTGGACAGGGACAAACTATGGCTACACCTTC
CDR3 protein: CASRLVIWDGIWTGTNYGYTF

D gene: .
J gene: TRBJ2-7
V gene: TRBV5-6
clone size: .
CDR3 DNA: TGTGCCAGCAGCTTGGGTGGGAGAAAATACGAGCAGTACTTC
CDR3 protein: CASSLGGRKYEQYF

D gene: .
J gene: TRBJ2-2
V gene: TRBV6-1
clone size: .
CDR3 DNA: TGTGCCAGCAGTGGTAGTAACACCGGGGAGCTGTTTTTT
CDR3 protein: CASSGSNTGELFF

D gene: .
J gene: TRBJ1-5
V gene: TRBV27
clone size: few
CDR3 DNA: TGTGCCAGCAGGGGATACAGGGACAATCAGCCCCAGCATTTT
CDR3 protein: CASRGYRDNQPQHF

D gene: TRBD2
J gene: TRBJ2-7
V gene: TRBV10-3
clone size: .
CDR3 DNA: TGTGCCACCGCTCCTAGCGGGAGATCTATTGTAGCCTACGAGCAGTACTTC
CDR3 protein: CATAPSGRSIVAYEQYF

D gene: .
J gene: TRBJ1-3
V gene: TRBV6-5
clone size: .
CDR3 DNA: TGTGCCAGCAGTTACTCGCCCGAGACTGGAAACACCATATATTTT
CDR3 protein: CASSYSPETGNTIYF

D gene: .
J gene: TRBJ2-2
V gene: TRBV5-1
clone size: .
CDR3 DNA: TGCGCCAGCAGCTTGGGCAGGGTGAATACCGGGGAGCTGTTTTTT
CDR3 protein: CASSLGRVNTGELFF

D gene: .
J gene: TRBJ2-3
V gene: TRBV30
clone size: .
CDR3 DNA: TGTGCCTGGCAAGGGGCAGATACGCAGTATTTT
CDR3 protein: CAWQGADTQYF

D gene: TRBD2
J gene: TRBJ2-1
V gene: TRBV29-1
clone size: few
CDR3 DNA: TGCAGCATCCGAGCGGGAGCTTTACGCAATGAGCAGTTCTTC
CDR3 protein: CSIRAGALRNEQFF

D gene: .
J gene: TRBJ1-2
V gene: TRBV6-1
clone size: .
CDR3 DNA: TGTGCCAGCAAGCTTCCCAGGGACTCACGGAGTGGCTACACCTTC
CDR3 protein: CASKLPRDSRSGYTF

D gene: .
J gene: TRBJ2-7
V gene: TRBV20-1
clone size: .
CDR3 DNA: TGCAGTGCAAGGAGGGGCAGCGAGCAGTACTTC
CDR3 protein: CSARRGSEQYF

D gene: .
J gene: TRBJ2-2
V gene: TRBV4-2
clone size: .
CDR3 DNA: TGTGCCAGCAGCCAAGGGACTGGGTCGAACACCGGGGAGCTGTTTTTT
CDR3 protein: CASSQGTGSNTGELFF

D gene: .
J gene: TRBJ2-6
V gene: TRBV19
clone size: .
CDR3 DNA: TGTGCCAGTAGCGGGAATATCCGCGTCCTGACTTTC
CDR3 protein: CASSGNIRVLTF

D gene: TRBD2
J gene: TRBJ2-7
V gene: TRBV5-6
clone size: .
CDR3 DNA: TGTGCCAGCAGCCTAATAGCGGGGCTGGCGTCCTACGAGCAGTACTTC
CDR3 protein: CASSLIAGLASYEQYF

D gene: TRBD1
J gene: TRBJ1-2
V gene: TRBV10-1
clone size: .
CDR3 DNA: TGCGCCAGCAGTCCAGGGGGCGGCTATGGCTACACCTTC
CDR3 protein: CASSPGGGYGYTF

D gene: .
J gene: TRBJ2-7
V gene: TRBV19
clone size: .
CDR3 DNA: TGTGCCAGTAGTATAGGGGCGGGCTACGAGCAGTACTTC
CDR3 protein: CASSIGAGYEQYF

D gene: .
J gene: TRBJ2-7
V gene: TRBV28
clone size: .
CDR3 DNA: TGTGCCAGCAGTTTAGGTGGCGGCTACGAGCAGTACTTC
CDR3 protein: CASSLGGGYEQYF

D gene: .
J gene: TRBJ1-2
V gene: TRBV15
clone size: .
CDR3 DNA: TGTGCCACCAGCAGAGAACAGGGTGAGGGCTACACCTTC
CDR3 protein: CATSREQGEGYTF

D gene: TRBD2
J gene: TRBJ2-7
V gene: TRBV4-3
clone size: .
CDR3 DNA: TGCGCCAGCAGCCTCTCTAGCGGGAGGGTCGACGAGCAGTACTTC
CDR3 protein: CASSLSSGRVDEQYF

D gene: TRBD1
J gene: TRBJ1-5
V gene: TRBV6-5
clone size: .
CDR3 DNA: TGTGCCAGCAGTTACTCGGGCAGGGGGTCCAATCAGCCCCAGCATTTT
CDR3 protein: CASSYSGRGSNQPQHF

D gene: .
J gene: TRBJ2-2
V gene: TRBV11-2
clone size: .
CDR3 DNA: TGTGCCAGCAGCTTAGTGTCCTCCGGGGAGCTGTTTTTT
CDR3 protein: CASSLVSSGELFF

D gene: .
J gene: TRBJ1-2
V gene: TRBV9
clone size: .
CDR3 DNA: TGTGCCAGCAGCGTAGAGCTGGGCGGCTACACCTTC
CDR3 protein: CASSVELGGYTF

D gene: TRBD1
J gene: TRBJ2-7
V gene: TRBV30
clone size: few
CDR3 DNA: TGTGCCTGGAGACCCCGGGACAGGACGTACGAGCAGTACTTC
CDR3 protein: CAWRPRDRTYEQYF

D gene: .
J gene: TRBJ1-2
V gene: TRBV4-1
clone size: .
CDR3 DNA: TGCGCCAGCAGCCCTATATACAGGGATGGCTACACCTTC
CDR3 protein: CASSPIYRDGYTF

D gene: TRBD1
J gene: TRBJ2-1
V gene: TRBV7-3
clone size: few
CDR3 DNA: TGTGCCAGCAGCTCGACAGGGGGATGGGATGAGCAGTTCTTC
CDR3 protein: CASSSTGGWDEQFF

D gene: TRBD1
J gene: TRBJ2-7
V gene: TRBV6-5
clone size: .
CDR3 DNA: TGTGCCAGCAGTGGGGACAGGGCCACCTACGAGCAGTACTTC
CDR3 protein: CASSGDRATYEQYF

D gene: TRBD2
J gene: TRBJ2-5
V gene: TRBV9
clone size: .
CDR3 DNA: TGTGCCAGCAGCGTATTCTTAGCGGGAGGGGGCGAGACCCAGTACTTC
CDR3 protein: CASSVFLAGGGETQYF

D gene: TRBD1
J gene: TRBJ2-5
V gene: TRBV27
clone size: .
CDR3 DNA: TGTGCCAGCAGTTCCAATTACGACAGGGCGGGTGGGGAGACCCAGTACTTC
CDR3 protein: CASSSNYDRAGGETQYF